Detailed here is one T cell receptor beta chain. Ophthalmopathy patients all had a Clinical Activity Score of at least 3, a NOSPECS grade of at least 4 and disease under 3 months old. This sample holds PBMCs from roughly 10 ml fresh peripheral blood. These data originate in a study of T cells in Graves' hyperthyroidism and ophthalmopathy. Amplified regions were TCR beta CDR3 sequences from RNA transcripts. The HTBI set primed first-round TCR CDR3 RT-PCR. In TCRdb, the multiplex PCR reads were re-called with MiXCR into one record per CDR3 protein. The sample holds around 500,000 distinct CDR3 sequences, approximately 16% seen once. The V end lost 0 bases, the J end lost 3 bases, and 15 bases lay between the germline ends. Germline CDR1 LGHNA, CDR2 YSLEER. The CDR3 length is 17 residues.

The sequenced sample was blood. The J gene is TRBJ1-5, the V gene TRBV4-3, with a weak D call TRBD1 (6 bases). The receptor comes from a woman aged 25 to 45 with Graves' ophthalmopathy. The CDR3 DNA sequence: TGCGCCAGCAGCCAAGATATGACAGGCCCTTACAATCAGCCCCAGCATTTT. It translates to CASSQDMTGPYNQPQHF.